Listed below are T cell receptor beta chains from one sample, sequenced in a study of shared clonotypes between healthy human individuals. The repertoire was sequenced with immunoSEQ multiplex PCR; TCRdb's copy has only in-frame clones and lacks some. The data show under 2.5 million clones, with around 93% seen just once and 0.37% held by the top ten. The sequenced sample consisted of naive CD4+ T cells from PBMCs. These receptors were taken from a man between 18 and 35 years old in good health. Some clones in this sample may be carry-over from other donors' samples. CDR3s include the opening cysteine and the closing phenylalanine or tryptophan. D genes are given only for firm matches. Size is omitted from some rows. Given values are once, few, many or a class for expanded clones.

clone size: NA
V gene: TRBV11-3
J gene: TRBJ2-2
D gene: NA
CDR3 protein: CASSRGATGELFF
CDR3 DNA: TGTGCCAGCAGCCGTGGAGCTACCGGGGAGCTGTTTTTT

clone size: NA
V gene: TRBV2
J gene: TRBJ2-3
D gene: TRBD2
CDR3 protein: CASSLGLAGADTQYF
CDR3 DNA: TGTGCCAGCAGTTTGGGACTAGCGGGAGCAGATACGCAGTATTTT

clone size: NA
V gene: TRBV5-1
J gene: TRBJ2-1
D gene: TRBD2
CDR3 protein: CASSSTSGRATEQFF
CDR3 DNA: TGCGCCAGCAGCTCAACTAGCGGGAGAGCGACTGAGCAGTTCTTC

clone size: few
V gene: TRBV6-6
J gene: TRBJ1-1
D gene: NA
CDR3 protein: CASSLRENTEAFF
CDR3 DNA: TGTGCCAGCAGCCTCAGGGAAAACACTGAAGCTTTCTTT

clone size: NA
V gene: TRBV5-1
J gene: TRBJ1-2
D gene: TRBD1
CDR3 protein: CASSHRQGGAYGYTF
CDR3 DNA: TGCGCCAGCAGCCATCGGCAGGGGGGGGCCTATGGCTACACCTTC

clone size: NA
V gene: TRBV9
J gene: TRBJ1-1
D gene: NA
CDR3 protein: CASSVGTVNTEAFF
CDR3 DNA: TGTGCCAGCAGCGTAGGTACAGTGAACACTGAAGCTTTCTTT

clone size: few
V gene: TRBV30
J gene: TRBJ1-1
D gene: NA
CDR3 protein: CAWSLTGGSWNTEAFF
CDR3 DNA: TGTGCCTGGAGTCTTACAGGCGGGTCGTGGAACACTGAAGCTTTCTTT

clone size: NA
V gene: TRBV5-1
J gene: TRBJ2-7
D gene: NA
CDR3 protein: CASSLGGFPYEQYF
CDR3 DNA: TGCGCCAGCAGCTTGGGAGGATTTCCCTACGAGCAGTACTTC

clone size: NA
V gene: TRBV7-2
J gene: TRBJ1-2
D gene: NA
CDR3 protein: CASSLSRDPSNYGYTF
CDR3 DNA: TGTGCCAGCAGCTTGTCCCGGGACCCCTCTAACTATGGCTACACCTTC

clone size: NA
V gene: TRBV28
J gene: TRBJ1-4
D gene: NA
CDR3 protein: CASSTGPMNEKLFF
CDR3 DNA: TGTGCCAGCAGTACGGGCCCCATGAATGAAAAACTGTTTTTT

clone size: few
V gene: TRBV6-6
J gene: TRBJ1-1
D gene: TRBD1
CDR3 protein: CASSHRGQTEAFF
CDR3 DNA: TGTGCCAGCAGCCACAGGGGGCAAACTGAAGCTTTCTTT

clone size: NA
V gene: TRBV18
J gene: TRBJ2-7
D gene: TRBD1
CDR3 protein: CASSPVLGQGAYEQYF
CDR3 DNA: TGTGCCAGCTCACCAGTCCTGGGACAGGGGGCTTACGAGCAGTACTTC

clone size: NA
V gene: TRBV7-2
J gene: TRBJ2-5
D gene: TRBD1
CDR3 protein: CASSLAGTAQETQYF
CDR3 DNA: TGTGCCAGCAGCTTAGCGGGGACAGCCCAAGAGACCCAGTACTTC

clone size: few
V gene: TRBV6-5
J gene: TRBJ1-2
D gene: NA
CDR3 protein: CASSYPGGAGYTF
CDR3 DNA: TGTGCCAGCAGTTACCCCGGCGGGGCTGGCTACACCTTC

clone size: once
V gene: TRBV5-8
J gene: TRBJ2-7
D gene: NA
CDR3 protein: CASSLAGDKYYEQYF
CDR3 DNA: TGTGCCAGCAGCTTGGCAGGGGATAAGTATTACGAGCAGTACTTC

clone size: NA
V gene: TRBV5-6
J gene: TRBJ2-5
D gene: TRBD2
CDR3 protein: CASSNPGTNNQGTQYF
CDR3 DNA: TGTGCCAGCAGCAACCCCGGGACTAATAACCAAGGGACCCAGTACTTC

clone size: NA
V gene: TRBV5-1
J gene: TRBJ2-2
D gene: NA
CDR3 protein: CASSAGLEESGLFF
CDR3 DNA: TGCGCCAGCAGCGCGGGACTCGAAGAATCAGGGCTGTTTTTT

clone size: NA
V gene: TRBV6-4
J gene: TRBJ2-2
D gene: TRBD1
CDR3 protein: CASNGQGANTGELFF
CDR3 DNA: TGTGCCAGCAACGGACAGGGAGCGAACACCGGGGAGCTGTTTTTT

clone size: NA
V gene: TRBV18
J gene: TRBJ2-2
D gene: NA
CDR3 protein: CASSPGQPNTGELFF
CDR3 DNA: TGTGCCAGCTCACCCGGACAGCCGAACACCGGGGAGCTGTTTTTT

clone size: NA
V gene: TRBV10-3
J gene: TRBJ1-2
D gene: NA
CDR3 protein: CAIAAGTAGYTF
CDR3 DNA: TGTGCCATCGCTGCCGGGACGGCTGGCTACACCTTC

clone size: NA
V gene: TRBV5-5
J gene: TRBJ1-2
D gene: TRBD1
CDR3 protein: CASSLGWGTGVYGYTF
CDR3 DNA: TGTGCCAGCAGCTTGGGGTGGGGGACAGGCGTCTATGGCTACACCTTC

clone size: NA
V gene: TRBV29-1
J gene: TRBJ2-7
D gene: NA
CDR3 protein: CSVGWGSPYEQYF
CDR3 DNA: TGCAGCGTTGGGTGGGGCTCCCCCTACGAGCAGTACTTC

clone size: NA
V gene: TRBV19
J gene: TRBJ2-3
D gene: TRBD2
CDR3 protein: CASSIGGLAGDTQYF
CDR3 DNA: TGTGCCAGTAGTATTGGAGGACTAGCGGGAGATACGCAGTATTTT

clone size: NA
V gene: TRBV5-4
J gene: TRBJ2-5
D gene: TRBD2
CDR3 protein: CASSSGTSGGQETQYF
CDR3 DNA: TGTGCCAGCAGCTCCGGGACTAGCGGAGGCCAAGAGACCCAGTACTTC

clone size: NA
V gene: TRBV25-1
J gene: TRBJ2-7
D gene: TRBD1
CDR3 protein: CASSERTGGTYEQYF
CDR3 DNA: TGTGCCAGCAGTGAAAGGACAGGGGGAACCTACGAGCAGTACTTC

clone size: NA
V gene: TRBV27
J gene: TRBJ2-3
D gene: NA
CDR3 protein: CASSLRGLPTDTQYF
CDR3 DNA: TGTGCCAGCAGTTTAAGGGGACTGCCCACAGATACGCAGTATTTT

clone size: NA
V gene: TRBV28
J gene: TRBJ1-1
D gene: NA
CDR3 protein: CASSLFSGAGAFF
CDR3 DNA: TGTGCCAGCAGTTTATTTTCAGGCGCGGGGGCTTTCTTT

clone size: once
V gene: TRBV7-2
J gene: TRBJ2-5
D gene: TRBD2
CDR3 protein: CASSLNGRAVETQYF
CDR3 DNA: TGTGCCAGCAGCTTAAACGGGAGGGCCGTGGAGACCCAGTACTTC

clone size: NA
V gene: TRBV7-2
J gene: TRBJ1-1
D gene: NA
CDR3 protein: CASSLEGGMGTEAFF
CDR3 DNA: TGTGCCAGCAGTCTGGAGGGGGGTATGGGAACTGAAGCTTTCTTT